The rows below give T cell receptor beta chains drawn from one sample of a study of blood T cell repertoires in COVID-19. Sequencing used immunoSEQ multiplex PCR; TCRdb keeps in-frame clones, though not all of them. Here the sample spans about 350,000 clones, 88% being singletons. Sequencing input: PBMCs or T cells enriched from blood (not recorded which). The receptors here all came from a woman aged 25 to 45 who had been exposed to COVID-19. Each CDR3 is given with its conserved first and last residue. Each record gives: V gene, J gene, D gene, clone size, CDR3 protein, CDR3 DNA. A D gene is named only where the DNA matches it firmly. A clone size is listed for some rows: how often the clone was seen (once, few, many), or a class if it is expanded.

>TRBV19|TRBJ2-3|TRBD2|-
CASRKATVSGSTDTQYF
TGTGCCAGTAGAAAAGCCACCGTTAGCGGGAGCACAGATACGCAGTATTTT
>TRBV11-2|TRBJ2-1|-|once
CASSLVSLARSEQFF
TGTGCCAGCAGCTTAGTTTCCCTAGCGCGATCCGAGCAGTTCTTC
>TRBV25-1|TRBJ2-7|TRBD2|-
CARAPGLALEQYF
TGTGCCAGGGCCCCGGGACTAGCACTCGAGCAGTACTTC
>TRBV9|TRBJ2-1|TRBD2|-
CASSVESGRDPPEQFF
TGTGCCAGCAGCGTAGAAAGCGGGAGGGATCCGCCTGAGCAGTTCTTC
>TRBV28|TRBJ1-2|TRBD1|-
CASSGTAYGYTF
TGTGCCAGCTCCGGGACAGCCTATGGCTACACCTTC
>TRBV19|TRBJ2-1|TRBD1|-
CASSIRSGTGVIF
TGTGCCAGTAGTATCCGCTCCGGGACAGGGGTCATCTTC
>TRBV27|TRBJ1-2|TRBD1|-
CASSSGTGRDGYTF
TGTGCCAGCAGTTCCGGGACAGGGAGGGATGGCTACACCTTC
>TRBV19|TRBJ2-7|TRBD2|-
CASKSGRSSYEQYF
TGTGCCAGCAAAAGCGGGAGGAGCTCCTACGAGCAGTACTTC
>TRBV28|TRBJ2-5|TRBD1|-
CASSGTGGGQTQYF
TGTGCCAGCAGCGGGACAGGGGGCGGACAGACCCAGTACTTC
>TRBV11-2|TRBJ2-7|TRBD2|-
CASSLARLAGYEQYF
TGTGCCAGCAGCTTAGCGAGACTAGCGGGATACGAGCAGTACTTC
>TRBV29-1|TRBJ1-1|-|-
CSVPLPPGHGVNTEAFF
TGCAGCGTCCCCCTACCCCCGGGACACGGAGTGAACACTGAAGCTTTCTTT
>TRBV12-5|TRBJ2-3|-|-
CASGTGVSPQYF
TGTGCTAGTGGGACCGGGGTGAGTCCGCAGTATTTT
>TRBV2|TRBJ2-7|-|-
CASSRTLSSYEQYF
TGTGCCAGCAGTAGGACTCTGAGCTCCTACGAGCAGTACTTC
>TRBV13|TRBJ2-6|-|once
CASSLYRTPSGANVLTF
TGTGCCAGCAGCTTGTACAGGACGCCCTCTGGGGCCAACGTCCTGACTTTC
>TRBV10-3|TRBJ1-4|TRBD1|-
CAISGGQGQKLFF
TGTGCCATCAGTGGAGGACAGGGACAAAAACTGTTTTTT
>TRBV27|TRBJ1-6|TRBD1|few
CASRYRQGNSPLHF
TGTGCCAGCAGGTACCGACAGGGCAATTCACCCCTCCACTTT
>TRBV20-1|TRBJ1-3|-|-
CSASHISGNTIYF
TGCAGTGCTAGTCACATCTCTGGAAACACCATATATTTT
>TRBV19|TRBJ1-1|TRBD1|-
CASRGQGPWEAFF
TGTGCCAGTAGGGGACAGGGGCCATGGGAAGCTTTCTTT
>TRBV9|TRBJ2-2|TRBD2|once
CASSVLAGGTGELFF
TGTGCCAGCAGCGTACTAGCGGGGGGGACCGGGGAGCTGTTTTTT
>TRBV7-3|TRBJ1-2|-|-
CASSLTGDRGSYGYTF
TGTGCCAGCAGCTTAACCGGGGACCGGGGGTCCTATGGCTACACCTTC
>TRBV28|TRBJ1-6|-|-
CASSPTGMGNSPLHF
TGTGCCAGCAGCCCCACAGGGATGGGTAATTCACCCCTCCACTTT
>TRBV28|TRBJ2-3|-|-
CASSLGGSTDTQYF
TGTGCCAGCAGCCTAGGAGGGAGCACAGATACGCAGTATTTT
>TRBV18|TRBJ2-2|TRBD1|-
CASSPRDSNTGELFF
TGTGCCAGCTCACCACGGGACAGTAACACCGGGGAGCTGTTTTTT
>TRBV7-8|TRBJ1-5|TRBD1|-
CASSNFAGGNQPQHF
TGTGCCAGCAGCAACTTCGCAGGGGGGAATCAGCCCCAGCATTTT
>TRBV4-1|TRBJ2-2|TRBD2|-
CASSQWASGANTGELFF
TGCGCCAGCAGCCAATGGGCTAGCGGGGCGAACACCGGGGAGCTGTTTTTT
>TRBV7-3|TRBJ1-6|-|-
CASSLSRVGSPLHF
TGTGCCAGCAGCTTAAGCAGGGTTGGTTCACCCCTCCACTTT
>TRBV10-3|TRBJ1-1|-|-
CAIRGEGSQPEAFF
TGTGCCATCAGGGGAGAAGGCAGCCAGCCTGAAGCTTTCTTT
>TRBV19|TRBJ1-2|TRBD1|once
CASSSFHRTGDDGYTF
TGTGCCAGTAGTTCCTTTCACCGGACAGGGGACGACGGCTACACCTTC
>TRBV9|TRBJ1-6|-|few
CASSVGREPLHF
TGTGCCAGCAGCGTAGGGAGGGAACCCCTCCACTTT
>TRBV6-1|TRBJ2-7|-|-
CASSEGLDEQYF
TGTGCCAGCAGTGAAGGACTCGACGAGCAGTACTTC
>TRBV27|TRBJ2-7|TRBD2|once
CASKLGLAGGEQYF
TGTGCCAGCAAGTTGGGACTAGCGGGAGGCGAGCAGTACTTC
>TRBV20-1|TRBJ1-6|TRBD1|-
CSAGGTGTVETPLHF
TGCAGTGCTGGTGGGACCGGGACAGTCGAGACACCCCTCCACTTT
>TRBV30|TRBJ1-4|TRBD1|-
CACSGTGGREKLFF
TGTGCCTGTTCCGGAACAGGGGGCCGAGAAAAACTGTTTTTT
>TRBV11-1|TRBJ2-1|-|few
CASSLAGGPNNEQFF
TGTGCCAGCAGCCTCGCCGGCGGGCCGAACAATGAGCAGTTCTTC
>TRBV7-9|TRBJ1-2|-|-
CASSFEQNYGYTF
TGTGCCAGCAGCTTCGAACAGAACTATGGCTACACCTTC
>TRBV19|TRBJ2-1|-|-
CASSRLEKPYNEQFF
TGTGCCAGTAGTCGGCTAGAAAAACCCTACAATGAGCAGTTCTTC
>TRBV7-6|TRBJ2-5|TRBD1|-
CASSYGTGQETQYF
TGTGCCAGCAGCTATGGGACAGGTCAAGAGACCCAGTACTTC
>TRBV30|TRBJ2-3|-|-
CAWSWSTSRTDTQYF
TGTGCCTGGAGTTGGTCTACCTCCCGCACAGATACGCAGTATTTT
>TRBV2|TRBJ2-7|-|-
CASRAGPYEQYF
TGTGCCAGCAGGGCGGGTCCCTACGAGCAGTACTTC
>TRBV29-1|TRBJ1-1|-|-
CSVEKGGWTEAFF
TGCAGCGTTGAAAAGGGGGGGTGGACTGAAGCTTTCTTT
>TRBV28|TRBJ1-2|-|-
CASSFSGVIGGYTF
TGTGCCAGCAGTTTTTCCGGGGTGATCGGTGGCTACACCTTC